The clone carrying this TCR beta chain came up many times. Antigen: not known. What the library attached to individual cDNA molecules were unique molecular identifiers. In TCRdb, the RACE reads were re-called with MiXCR into one record per CDR3 protein. This sample carries about 77,000 distinct CDR3 sequences, 8.5% to 9.5% of them seen once, and the ten largest clones take 1.5% to 2%. This sample is part of a study of human T cells and chemical hapten exposure. Time point reported: healthy volunteer bleed at 6 weeks. Total RNA extraction was carried out from unfractionated whole blood. Points from the study as a whole: TCRs at a frequency above 1 in 1000 stayed unchanged with DPC sensitization.

The germline V gene encodes CDR1 KGHSH and CDR2 LQKENI. V was pared by 4 bases and J by 4 bases, with 11 bases between. This CDR3 has 13 residues. The TCR was taken from a female donor in good health. Some clones in this sample may be carry-over from other donors' samples. The V call is TRBV18, the J call TRBJ2-7; D is ambiguous. Sequenced: whole blood. The CDR3 DNA is TGTGCCAGCTCACTAGGGTTAGGGTACGAGCAGTACTTC. Translating it yields CASSLGLGYEQYF. Full variable domain (missing parts from reference TRBV18 and TRBJ2-7): NAGVMQNPRHLVRRRGQEARLRCSPMKGHSHVYWYRQLPEEGLKFMVYLQKENIIDESGMPKERFSAEFPKEGPSILRIQQVVRGDSAAYFCASSLGLGYEQYFGPGTRLTVT.